This record looks at one T cell receptor beta chain sequence and its context. This record belongs to a study of blood T cell repertoires in COVID-19. Produced via immunoSEQ multiplex PCR; TCRdb's table is partial and in-frame only. The sample includes 66,000 or so clones, roughly 78% of them seen just once. With V trimmed by 5 bases and J by 5 bases, 8 bases remained unmatched. The V gene's germline CDR1 is SGHVS and CDR2 FQNEAQ. The CDR3 has 15 residues. The TCR comes from a human donor in a cohort sampled during active COVID-19. The source material was peripheral blood. This chain joins TRBV7-8 and TRBJ2-2; 7 bases map to TRBD1. CDR3 in amino acids: CASSSRQGWTGELFF. The CDR3 DNA reads as TGTGCCAGCAGCAGTCGACAGGGCTGGACCGGGGAGCTGTTTTTT.